Listed here is a single TCR beta chain. The CDR3 is 14 amino acids. The V and J ends lost 10 bases and 2 bases respectively, with 17 bases between them. CDR1 is LNHDA, CDR2 SQIVND, per germline (reference sequence). Sequencing used immunoSEQ multiplex PCR; TCRdb keeps in-frame clones, though not all of them. The sample has about 120,000 clones, about 90% seen once. These data come from a study of T cell responses to AZD1222 COVID-19 vaccine. V is TRBV19 and J is TRBJ1-1; TRBD1 might be the D (5 bases). Source: peripheral blood, taken 28 days after the second AZD1222 dose. The origin of this receptor is an adult who received the AZD1222 COVID-19 vaccine. Here the CDR3 reads CATRIGASNTEAFF. CDR3 nucleotide sequence: TGTGCCACCCGTATTGGGGCTTCAAACACTGAAGCTTTCTTT.